The source of this T cell receptor beta chain is a study of blood T cell repertoires in COVID-19. Study in general: There were acute and convalescent COVID-19 samples, and they came from the United States, Italy and Spain. The analysed material was cDNA or gDNA that came from T cells, B-cell-depleted T cells, or PBMCs.

Original processing methods: From reference gene primer amplification, estimates of nucleated cell counts were derived. Sequencing used immunoSEQ multiplex PCR; TCRdb keeps in-frame clones, though not all of them. The V and J calls and clone size were taken over from that table, and D and trimming were inferred from the DNA. The sample includes 150,000 to 200,000 clones, roughly 91% of them seen just once. This clonotype was obtained from a man in his forties with active or convalescent COVID-19. The specimen sequenced was peripheral blood.

This CDR3 reads CASSHERGANTGELFF. CDR3 DNA sequence: TGCGCCAGCAGCCACGAAAGGGGCGCGAACACCGGGGAGCTGTTTTTT. The J gene is TRBJ2-2, the V gene TRBV4-1, with D possibly matching TRBD1 (5 bases). The CDR3 runs 16 residues. Per germline, CDR1 MGHRA and CDR2 YSYEKL. Trimming left V 3 bases short and J 0 bases short, with 11 bases between.